This T cell receptor beta chain was found in a study of T cell repertoires in cytomegalovirus infection. Study details: Public TCR beta signatures provided an indication of both CMV infection and a matching HLA type. Points from the study as a whole: Ex vivo responses were dominated by HLA-C-restricted CMV-specific TCR beta clonotypes.

The V end lost 4 bases, the J end lost 2 bases, and 4 bases lay between the germline ends. The CDR3 is made up of 11 amino acids. Germline V CDR1 and CDR2: SGHTS, YDEGEE. This clonotype was observed once. Its target is not known. One base away lies a much larger clone, so this may be a sequencing read error. TCRdb redid the calling of the reads with MiXCR, one entry per CDR3 protein. The sample carries about 130,000 distinct CDR3 sequences, over 30% recorded once. Source: CD8+ T cells from cultured PBMCs, taken from culture after CMV antigen stimulation. The rearrangement uses TRBV5-8 and TRBJ2-7; no clear D gene. The receptor's source is a human donor in good health (CMV status not recorded). Some clones in this sample may be carry-over from other donors' samples. CDR3 nucleotide sequence: TGTGCCAGCAGCCCAACCTACGAGCAGTACTTC. Translating gives CASSPTYEQYF.